This TCR beta chain was captured in a study of CXCR3-negative and CXCR3-positive naive CD8 T cells (dated by TCRdb to the late 2010s). Background for the entire study: In total, 110 million to 150 million TRB reads were obtained, corresponding to roughly 1.5 +/- 0.3 million reads per library. Diversity and physicochemical repertoire analyses were performed on about a dozen donors pooled from two independent experiments. TRBV-TRBJ cluster analysis included naive subsets from roughly 5 donors and memory cells from 3 donors.

About this clonotype itself: This receptor's antigen is unknown.

Sequenced using a NextSeq 550. The Human TCR Profiling Kit (MiLaboratory) was used to prepare UMI-labeled 5' RACE TRB cDNA libraries. cDNA synthesis used the entire amount of extracted RNA, and PCR amplification then used the entire amount of cDNA produced. Libraries were prepared in parallel using an identical number of PCR cycles. On the study's bioinformatics: MIGEC and MiXCR extracted about 53,000 +/- 10,000 unique UMI-labeled TRB cDNA molecules per library, requiring at least two reads per UMI. Each library averaged about 37,000 +/- 9,700 functional in-frame TRB CDR3 nucleotide clonotypes without stop codons. After downsampling to 5000 UMI-labeled TRB molecules per sample, diversity metrics such as normalized Shannon-Wiener and Chao1 were calculated in VDJtools. For the central five CDR3 residues, VDJtools calculated physicochemical properties weighted by clonotype size, namely interaction energy, strength, volume and Kidera factor 4. TCRdb reanalyzed the reads, keeping one entry per CDR3 protein sequence and omitting DNA. The V and J calls follow TCRdb's processing rather than the paper's. This sample's table has entries for some 41,000 distinct CDR3 sequences. Clones ranked in the top ten supply 1.5% to 2% of the sample.

Each CD8+ T cell subset was flow-sorted in triplicate, with fewer than 350,000 cells per subset placed directly into RLT lysis buffer. To exclude memory contaminants, naive CD8+ T cells were stringently defined as CD45RO-CCR7+CD27+CD95-. Peripheral blood mononuclear cells were isolated from buffy coats using standard density gradient centrifugation. Naive CXCR3-negative and CXCR3-positive CD8+ T cells were flow-sorted using a FACSAria III. An RNeasy Mini Kit was used to extract total RNA from the sorted cells. Here is what the overall study found, with its caveats: Because surface CD5, which is linked to self-reactivity in mice, was comparable between the naive subsets, TCR interaction strength was also inferred from TRB CDR3 physicochemical properties. Freshly isolated PBMCs were used for most assays because CXCR3 expression partially decreased after cryopreservation. Naive CXCR3-negative and CXCR3-positive cells from the same donor showed similar TRBV-TRBJ usage, whereas memory cells showed distinct patterns. Comparably high repertoire diversity was found in both naive subsets, whereas much lower repertoire diversity was found in memory CD8+ T cells. Compared with CXCR3-negative naive cells, CXCR3-positive naive cells had TRB CDR3s with higher hydrophobicity (lower Kidera factor 4), lower energy, and higher strength and volume indices.

Including the terminal cysteine and phenylalanine, the CDR3 comprises 13 residues. No DNA sequence is on record. Reading the germline V gene (reference sequence) gives CDR1 PRHDT and CDR2 FYEKMQ. Source material: naive CXCR3- CD8+ T cells from blood. What this sample's cell subset or site label stands for: CD45RO-CCR7+CD27+CD95- naive CD8+ T cells lacking CXCR3 (TNR3-). The rearranged chain carries TRBV13 and TRBJ2-1; absent DNA, TCRdb's TRBD2 call cannot be checked. The source of this sequence is a human donor in good health. Some clones in this sample may be carry-over from other donors' samples. The CDR3 loop reads CASSGTSSNEQFF.